Listed here is a single TCR beta chain. As yet, its antigen is unknown. The data belong to a study of cytomegalovirus exposure and HLA in healthy donors. Measured with immunoSEQ multiplex PCR; TCRdb has only the in-frame clones, and not every one. Of about 200,000 clones in the sample, around 83% were seen once. The 120-subject validation cohort, separate from the approximately 670-subject first cohort, included the donors. The study, taken as a whole, reports: Listed as cytomegalovirus-associated were 150 to 200 TCR beta chains.

Sequenced input: PBMCs. The sequence was obtained from a woman aged 25 to 39 in good health and CMV-seropositive.

In nucleotides, the CDR3 is TGTGCCAGCAGCTTCCAGACAGGGAGAGTGTACGAGCAGTACTTC. Translating gives CASSFQTGRVYEQYF. V usage is TRBV7-8 and J usage is TRBJ2-7; TRBD1 matches 7 bases. V was clipped by 3 bases and J by 4 bases; unmatched bases: 9. There are 15 residues in the CDR3. The V gene's germline CDR1 is SGHVS and CDR2 FQNEAQ. Supplemented by reference TRBV7-8 and TRBJ2-7, the full variable domain reads GAGVSQSPRYKVAKRGQDVALRCDPISGHVSLFWYQQALGQGPEFLTYFQNEAQLDKSGLPSDRFFAERPEGSVSTLKIQRTQQEDSAVYLCASSFQTGRVYEQYFGPGTRLTVT.